The TCR beta chain under discussion was sequenced for a study of regulatory T cells in long-lasting Graves disease. Study-level points and caveats: The number of shared public clonotypes was higher in persistent patients (approximately 2,600) than new patients (under 1,000).

The time point is: persistent/refractory GD, antithyroid drugs over 5 years with positive TRAb. RNA extracted from PBMCs served as the sequencing template. iRepertoire HTBI primers and Arm-PCR of CDR3 regions built TCR beta libraries. TCRdb reprocessed the multiplex PCR reads with MiXCR, giving one entry per CDR3 protein. The table has about 660,000 distinct CDR3 sequences, 30% seen once. Remarks on this clonotype: Its specificity is unknown.

This receptor was obtained from a female donor with Graves disease. The input for sequencing was peripheral blood mononuclear cells (PBMCs), taken when the disease was refractory, from a patient treated with antithyroid drugs.

The CDR3 protein is CASSRGGGTYEQYF. The DNA for the CDR3 is TGTGCCAGCAGCCGGGGCGGGGGTACCTACGAGCAGTACTTC. The chain couples TRBV12-3 or TRBV12-4 to TRBJ2-7, with 7 bases identical to TRBD2. Trimming removed 6 bases from V and 2 bases from J; junction bases left unmatched: 7. The CDR3 is 14 amino acids.